The 32 T cell receptor beta chains below were found in one sample sequenced in a study of shared clonotypes between healthy human individuals. Sequencing used immunoSEQ multiplex PCR; TCRdb keeps in-frame clones, though not all of them. The sample has about 1.1 million clones; more than 75% are singletons. Sequencing used memory CD4+ T cells from PBMCs. Indicated subset: CD45RA-negative fraction. Receptor source: a man between 18 and 29 years old in good health. Some clones in this sample may be carry-over from other donors' samples.

As to this clone: A single base separates this from a much larger clone, so it may be a read error. This sample also contains other DNA sequences that code for the same CDR3. V is TRBV5-1 and J is TRBJ2-2; no clear D gene. This CDR3 has 15 residues. Germline CDR1 SGHRS, CDR2 YFSETQ. V was trimmed by 0 bases and J by 0 bases, leaving 6 bases between them. In nucleotides, the CDR3 is TGCGCCAGCAGCTTGGGAGCAGCGAACACCGGGGAGCTGTTTTTT. It yields the protein CASSLGAANTGELFF.

This clone was detected only a few times. The chain links TRBV27 to TRBJ2-2; D is undetermined. The V end was cut by 2 bases, the J end by 6 bases, with 7 bases between. The length of the CDR3 is 13 residues. Germline values: CDR1 MNHEY, CDR2 SMNVEV (reference sequence). The CDR3 bases are TGTGCCAGCAGTTTAACTCGCGCCGGGGAGCTGTTTTTT. Its protein product is CASSLTRAGELFF.

The chain links TRBV5-4 to TRBJ2-7; 10 bases line up with TRBD2. The CDR3 covers 14 residues. J was trimmed by 4 bases and V by 5 bases; bases with no gene match: 6. The germline V gene has CDR1 SGHNT and CDR2 YYREEE (reference sequence). The chain's CDR3 is CASRPGTSAYEQYF. CDR3 DNA: TGTGCCAGCAGACCCGGGACTAGCGCGTACGAGCAGTACTTC.

The chain carries TRBV4-2 and TRBJ2-5; 7 positions agree with TRBD2. The CDR3 is 16 amino acids. The germline gives CDR1 LGHNA, CDR2 YNFKEQ. J was trimmed by 1 base and V by 0 bases; bases with no gene match: 5. CDR3 coding DNA: TGTGCCAGCAGCCAAGATTGGGCTAGCGGCCAAGAGACCCAGTACTTC. This sequence encodes CASSQDWASGQETQYF.

This clone was counted a single time. The chain links TRBV10-1 to TRBJ2-7, with D tentatively TRBD1 (5 bases). Germline V lookup: CDR1 WNHNN, CDR2 SYGVQD (reference sequence). Trimming cost V 0 bases and J 1 base, with 16 bases left between them. The CDR3 runs 17 residues. CDR3 sequence: CASSESKGLAGSYEQYF. CDR3 sequence (DNA): TGCGCCAGCAGTGAGTCGAAAGGGCTGGCAGGGTCCTACGAGCAGTACTTC.

The chain joins TRBV4-2 to TRBJ1-2; tentative D call: TRBD1 (6 bases). With 0 bases removed from V and 7 bases from J, the gap between germline ends came to 9 bases. This CDR3 has 13 residues. The germline V gene has CDR1 LGHNA and CDR2 YNFKEQ. CDR3 nucleotides: TGTGCCAGCAGCCAAGATCGAGGGGGTGGCTACACCTTC. Amino acid sequence: CASSQDRGGGYTF.

The rearrangement uses TRBV11-2 and TRBJ2-1, with a weak D call TRBD1 (5 bases). V was shortened by 5 bases and J by 0 bases, with 14 bases between the two germline ends. Germline loops: CDR1 SGHAT, CDR2 FQNNGV. The CDR3 totals 16 residues. Here the CDR3 DNA reads TGTGCCAGCAGCCAAGGTAGGGGAAGCTCCTACAATGAGCAGTTCTTC. Residues: CASSQGRGSSYNEQFF.

This chain uses TRBV29-1 with TRBJ1-1; 7 bases align to TRBD1. The CDR3 is made up of 15 amino acids. From germline, CDR1 is SQVTM and CDR2 ANQGSEA. Trimming at V came to 3 bases and at J to 3 bases, leaving 10 bases not matched to a gene. The CDR3 is CSVDWRGRGDTEAFF. The CDR3 nucleotides read TGCAGCGTTGATTGGCGGGGCAGGGGGGACACTGAAGCTTTCTTT.

Points on this clone: Other nucleotide sequences from this sample produce the same CDR3. In DNA form, the CDR3 reads TGCGCCAGCAGCCAAGTCTTTTGGAGCACAGATACGCAGTATTTT. It encodes CASSQVFWSTDTQYF. V and J are TRBV4-3 and TRBJ2-3; D is undetermined. The length of the CDR3 is 15 residues. The V gene lost 1 base and the J gene lost 0 bases, with 8 bases spanning the gap. Per germline, CDR1 LGHNA and CDR2 YSLEER.

The rearrangement links TRBV5-6 to TRBJ2-1; TRBD1 is a possible D gene (7 bases). Germline V gives CDR1 SGHDT, CDR2 YYEEEE. This CDR3 has 15 amino acids. The ends were cut back, 0 bases at V and 3 bases at J, with 10 bases in the middle. The CDR3 coding sequence is TGTGCCAGCAGCTTGGCAGGGGGGCACTACAATGAGCAGTTCTTC. This gives the protein CASSLAGGHYNEQFF.

The chain employs TRBV27 and TRBJ1-2; a possible D gene is TRBD1 (5 bases). This CDR3 comprises 14 residues. The germline gives CDR1 MNHEY, CDR2 SMNVEV (reference sequence). The V end lost 1 base, the J end lost 11 bases, and 17 bases lay between the germline ends. The CDR3 DNA reads as TGTGCCAGCAGTTTATTAATTCAAACGGGACCGTACACCTTC. Protein: CASSLLIQTGPYTF.

The rearrangement joins TRBV18 to TRBJ1-4; D unresolved. There are 14 residues in the CDR3. From germline, CDR1 is KGHSH and CDR2 LQKENI. V lost 3 bases, J lost 8 bases, and 13 bases lay in between. The CDR3, as DNA: TGTGCCAGCTCACCGGATCGTTCCTCCGAAAAACTGTTTTTT. It is translated as CASSPDRSSEKLFF.

The chain combines TRBV4-1 with TRBJ2-5; D is unclear. From germline, CDR1 is MGHRA and CDR2 YSYEKL. Trimming removed 4 bases at V and 11 bases at J, with 32 bases between. There are 18 residues in the CDR3. CDR3: CASSLLEVRAGPWEEQYF. CDR3 coding DNA: TGCGCCAGCAGCCTCTTAGAGGTCCGGGCCGGGCCCTGGGAAGAGCAGTACTTC.

With respect to this clone: Other DNA sequences of this sample code for an identical CDR3. The chain carries TRBV28 and TRBJ2-7; no clear D gene. CDR3 size: 11 residues. The ends were cut back, 6 bases at V and 4 bases at J, with 7 bases in the middle. Germline loops: CDR1 MDHEN, CDR2 SYDVKM. CDR3 region: CASRTSYEQYF. CDR3 in DNA: TGTGCCAGCAGGACAAGTTACGAGCAGTACTTC. Variable domain in full (rest from reference TRBV28 and TRBJ2-7): DVKVTQSSRYLVKRTGEKVFLECVQDMDHENMFWYRQDPGLGLRLIYFSYDVKMKEKGDIPEGYSVSREKKERFSLILESASTNQTSMYLCASRTSYEQYFGPGTRLTVT.

The V and J genes are TRBV6-5 and TRBJ2-1, with no clear D. CDR1 is MNHEY and CDR2 is SVGAGI in the germline V gene. CDR3 size: 13 residues. The V end was cut by 3 bases, the J end by 5 bases, with 8 bases between. The CDR3 DNA is TGTGCCAGCAGTTATTCCAACCACAATGAGCAGTTCTTC. Its translation is CASSYSNHNEQFF.

The J gene is TRBJ2-4, the V gene TRBV18; D unresolved. This CDR3 comprises 17 residues. In germline, CDR1 is KGHSH, CDR2 LQKENI. V was trimmed by 0 bases and J by 0 bases, leaving 12 bases between them. CDR3 residues: CASSPPSSTEAKNIQYF. In DNA, the CDR3 is TGTGCCAGCTCACCACCGTCTTCGACGGAAGCCAAAAACATTCAGTACTTC.

The chain has TRBV4-1 and TRBJ2-5; no reliable D call. Trimming left V 1 base short and J 2 bases short, with 14 bases between. The CDR3 is made up of 16 amino acids. Germline loops: CDR1 MGHRA, CDR2 YSYEKL. The CDR3 spells CASSQVTPGRQETQYF. In nucleotides, the CDR3 is TGCGCCAGCAGCCAAGTTACCCCTGGCAGACAAGAGACCCAGTACTTC.

V is TRBV11-2 and J is TRBJ2-1; no definite D call. CDR1 SGHAT and CDR2 FQNNGV come from the germline V gene. CDR3 length: 12 residues. V dropped 5 bases and J dropped 6 bases, with 8 bases sitting between them. CDR3 DNA sequence: TGTGCCAGCAGCGTAACTACCAATGAGCAGTTCTTC. This translates into CASSVTTNEQFF.

The chain has TRBV28 and TRBJ2-4, with TRBD1 matching 9 bases. CDR3 length: 14 residues. The germline V gene has CDR1 MDHEN and CDR2 SYDVKM. V lost 3 bases, J lost 12 bases, and 9 bases stayed unmatched. CDR3 nucleotide sequence: TGTGCCAGCAGTTTGGGTGGGGGACAGGGCACTCAGTACTTC. The encoded protein is CASSLGGGQGTQYF.

This chain links TRBV19 with TRBJ1-3; D perhaps matches TRBD1 (6 bases). The germline CDR1 and CDR2 sequences are LNHDA and SQIVND (reference sequence). Trimming left V 6 bases short and J 8 bases short, with 17 bases between. This CDR3 has 14 residues. The CDR3 DNA reads TGTGCCAGTAGGATCGGTCGCCAGGGGCACACCATATATTTT. Amino acids: CASRIGRQGHTIYF.

V usage is TRBV6-1 and J usage is TRBJ1-1; 8 bases line up with TRBD1. The CDR3 is 14 residues long. Germline V lookup: CDR1 MNHNS, CDR2 SASEGT. J was trimmed by 7 bases and V by 7 bases; bases with no gene match: 11. The CDR3 coding sequence is TGTGCCAGCACTGTCGTAGCAGGGGGCAGTGAAGCTTTCTTT. This codes for CASTVVAGGSEAFF.

This clone appeared a few times. The J gene is TRBJ2-7, the V gene TRBV5-8, with a weak D call TRBD2 (7 bases). V lost 2 bases and J 0 bases, leaving 12 bases between the germline ends. The CDR3 is 15 amino acids. In germline, CDR1 is SGHTS, CDR2 YDEGEE. The CDR3, as DNA: TGTGCCAGCAGCTTAAGAGGGGGGGCCTCCTACGAGCAGTACTTC. Its translation: CASSLRGGASYEQYF.

The V call is TRBV6-1, the J call TRBJ1-2, with a possible D match to TRBD1 (6 bases). The V end was cut by 7 bases, the J end by 1 base, with 16 bases between. Germline V gene sequence: CDR1 MNHNS, CDR2 SASEGT. CDR3 length: 15 residues. The CDR3 region has the DNA TGTGCCAGCATGAGACAGGCGAACTTTAACTATGGCTACACCTTC. Translated: CASMRQANFNYGYTF.

V is TRBV5-1 and J is TRBJ2-5; 8 bases fit TRBD2. After removal of 4 bases from V and 10 bases from J, the junction contained 9 bases not matched to a gene. This CDR3 is built from 13 residues. From germline, CDR1 is SGHRS and CDR2 YFSETQ. The CDR3 here is CASSPGGTFLQYF. For the CDR3, the DNA is TGCGCCAGCAGCCCGGGGGGGACATTCCTCCAGTACTTC.

The gene calls are TRBV7-3 and TRBJ2-2; D unresolved. CDR1 and CDR2 (germline): SGHTA, FQGTGA. This CDR3 is built from 14 residues. V was cut by 5 bases and J by 3 bases, with 10 bases left in between. In nucleotides, the CDR3 is TGTGCCAGCAGCGTACGTTCAGACACCGGGGAGCTGTTTTTT. Translating gives CASSVRSDTGELFF.

V gene TRBV28 combines with J gene TRBJ2-3; a weak D match, TRBD2 (5 bases). Germline values: CDR1 MDHEN, CDR2 SYDVKM. The CDR3 has 14 amino acids. V shed 3 bases and J shed 1 base, with 8 bases lying between them. CDR3 residues: CASSFSEGTDTQYF. In DNA, the CDR3 is TGTGCCAGCAGTTTCTCGGAGGGCACAGATACGCAGTATTTT.

This chain connects TRBV19 to TRBJ2-7; 8 bases are a match to TRBD2. V gave up 5 bases and J gave up 8 bases; unmatched junction bases: 11. The CDR3 is 14 amino acids. Germline V lookup: CDR1 LNHDA, CDR2 SQIVND (reference sequence). This chain's CDR3 is CASSPGTRSEKQYF. The CDR3 DNA reads TGTGCCAGTAGTCCCGGGACTAGGTCGGAGAAGCAGTACTTC.

As DNA, the CDR3 is TGCGCCAGCAGCTTGGTTGGAGGGGGGCTCGAGCAGTACTTC. The encoded protein is CASSLVGGGLEQYF. This chain connects TRBV5-1 to TRBJ2-7; D is perhaps TRBD1 or TRBD2 (6 bases each). Trimming stripped 0 bases from V and 6 bases from J, with 13 bases between. CDR1 is SGHRS, CDR2 YFSETQ, per germline. This CDR3 region has 14 residues. Combining the CDR3 with reference TRBV5-1 and TRBJ2-7 gives the whole variable domain KAGVTQTPRYLIKTRGQQVTLSCSPISGHRSVSWYQQTPGQGLQFLFEYFSETQRNKGNFPGRFSGRQFSNSRSEMNVSTLELGDSALYLCASSLVGGGLEQYFGPGTRLTVT.

The rearrangement uses TRBV7-6 and TRBJ2-7, with TRBD2 matching over 11 bases. The CDR3 length is 15 residues. In germline, CDR1 is SGHVS, CDR2 FNYEAQ. J was trimmed by 7 bases and V by 4 bases; bases with no gene match: 9. CDR3: CASSSLAGGPWEQYF. In nucleotides, the CDR3 is TGTGCCAGCAGCTCCTTAGCGGGAGGGCCCTGGGAGCAGTACTTC.

The chain recombines TRBV19 with TRBJ1-1, with TRBD1 identical over 10 bases. From germline, CDR1 is LNHDA and CDR2 SQIVND (reference sequence). CDR3 length: 16 residues. V gave up 6 bases and J gave up 0 bases; unmatched junction bases: 7. Here the CDR3 reads CASRDRGVIMNTEAFF. The CDR3 nucleotides are TGTGCCAGTAGGGACAGGGGGGTTATAATGAACACTGAAGCTTTCTTT.

The V and J genes are TRBV19 and TRBJ1-2; possibly TRBD1 for D (6 bases). This CDR3 has 13 residues. V dropped 10 bases and J dropped 3 bases, with 15 bases sitting between them. Germline lookup yields CDR1 LNHDA and CDR2 SQIVND (reference sequence). The CDR3 region is CATSPQGDYGYTF. In DNA form, the CDR3 reads TGTGCCACCTCACCACAGGGTGACTATGGCTACACCTTC.

This chain links TRBV5-4 with TRBJ2-1, with 16 bases identical to TRBD2. The J segment lost 6 bases and the V segment lost 9 bases, leaving 9 bases of the junction unmatched. The CDR3 is 16 residues long. The germline CDR1 and CDR2 sequences are SGHNT and YYREEE (reference sequence). CDR3 amino acids: CATSPGLAGGGNEQFF. DNA of the CDR3: TGTGCCACCTCACCGGGACTAGCGGGAGGGGGCAATGAGCAGTTCTTC.